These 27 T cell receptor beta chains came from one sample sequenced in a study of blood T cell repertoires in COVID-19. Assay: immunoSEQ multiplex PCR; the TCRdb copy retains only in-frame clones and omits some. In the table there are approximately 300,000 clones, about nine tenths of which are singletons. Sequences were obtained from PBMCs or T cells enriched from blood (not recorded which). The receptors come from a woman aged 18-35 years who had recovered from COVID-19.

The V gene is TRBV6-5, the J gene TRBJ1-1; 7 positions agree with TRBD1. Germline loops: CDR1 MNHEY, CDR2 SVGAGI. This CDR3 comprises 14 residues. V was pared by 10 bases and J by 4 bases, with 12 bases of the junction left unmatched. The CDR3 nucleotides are TGTGCCACCACGAGAGGGGGCAAAGGCACTGAAGCTTTCTTT. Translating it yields CATTRGGKGTEAFF.

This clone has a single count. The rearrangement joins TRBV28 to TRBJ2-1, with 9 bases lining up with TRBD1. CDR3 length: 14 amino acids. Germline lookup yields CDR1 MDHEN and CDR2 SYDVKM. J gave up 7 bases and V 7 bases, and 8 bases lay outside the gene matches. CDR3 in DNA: TGTGCCAGCATAACCGGGACAGGGAGAAATGAGCAGTTCTTC. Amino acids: CASITGTGRNEQFF.

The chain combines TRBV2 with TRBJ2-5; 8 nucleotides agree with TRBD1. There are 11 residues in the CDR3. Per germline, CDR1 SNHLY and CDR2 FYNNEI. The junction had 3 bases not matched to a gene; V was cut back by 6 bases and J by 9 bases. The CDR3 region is CASSVTGAQYF. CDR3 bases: TGTGCCAGCAGCGTGACAGGGGCCCAGTACTTC. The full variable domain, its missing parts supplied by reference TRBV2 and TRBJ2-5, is EPEVTQTPSHQVTQMGQEVILRCVPISNHLYFYWYRQILGQKVEFLVSFYNNEISEKSEIFDDQFSVERPDGSNFTLKIRSTKLEDSAMYFCASSVTGAQYFGPGTRLLVL.

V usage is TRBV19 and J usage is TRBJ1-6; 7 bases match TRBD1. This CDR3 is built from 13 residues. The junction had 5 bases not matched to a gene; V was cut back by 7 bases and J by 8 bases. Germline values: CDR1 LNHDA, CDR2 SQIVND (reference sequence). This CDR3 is CASTGQLDSPLHF. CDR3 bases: TGTGCCAGTACGGGACAGCTCGATTCACCCCTCCACTTT.

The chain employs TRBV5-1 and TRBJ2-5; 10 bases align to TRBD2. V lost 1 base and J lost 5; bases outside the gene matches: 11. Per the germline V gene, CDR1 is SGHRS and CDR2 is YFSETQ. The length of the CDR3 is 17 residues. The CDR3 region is CASSLKAAGGPSETQYF. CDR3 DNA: TGCGCCAGCAGCTTGAAAGCAGCGGGAGGGCCCTCTGAGACCCAGTACTTC.

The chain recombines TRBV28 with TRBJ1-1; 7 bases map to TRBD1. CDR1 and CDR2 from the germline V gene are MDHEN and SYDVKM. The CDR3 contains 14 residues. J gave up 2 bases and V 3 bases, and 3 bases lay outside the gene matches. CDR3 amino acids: CASSFGQVNTEAFF. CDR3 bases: TGTGCCAGCAGTTTCGGACAGGTTAACACTGAAGCTTTCTTT.

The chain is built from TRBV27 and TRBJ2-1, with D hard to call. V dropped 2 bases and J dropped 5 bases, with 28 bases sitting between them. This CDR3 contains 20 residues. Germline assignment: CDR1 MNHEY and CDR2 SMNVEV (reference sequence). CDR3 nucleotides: TGTGCCAGCAGTTTAATATACCTCTCGGAGCAGAACGAATGGGACAATGAGCAGTTCTTC. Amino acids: CASSLIYLSEQNEWDNEQFF.

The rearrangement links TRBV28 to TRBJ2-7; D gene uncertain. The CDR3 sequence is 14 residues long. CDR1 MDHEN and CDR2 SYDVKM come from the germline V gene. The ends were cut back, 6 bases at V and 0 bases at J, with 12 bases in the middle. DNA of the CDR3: TGTGCCAGCAGGAGAGTCCGGAGCTCCTACGAGCAGTACTTC. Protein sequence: CASRRVRSSYEQYF.

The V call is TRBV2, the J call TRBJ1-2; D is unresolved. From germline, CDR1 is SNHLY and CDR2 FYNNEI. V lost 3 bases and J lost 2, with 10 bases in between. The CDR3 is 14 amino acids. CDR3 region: CASSDIYANYGYTF. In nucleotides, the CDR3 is TGTGCCAGCAGTGATATTTACGCGAACTATGGCTACACCTTC.

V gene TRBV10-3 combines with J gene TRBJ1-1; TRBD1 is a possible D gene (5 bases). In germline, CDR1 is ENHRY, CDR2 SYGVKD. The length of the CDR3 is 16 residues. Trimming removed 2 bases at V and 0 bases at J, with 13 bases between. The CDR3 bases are TGTGCCATCAGTGAGCAACGGGGGGGTTTGAACACTGAAGCTTTCTTT. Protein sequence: CAISEQRGGLNTEAFF.

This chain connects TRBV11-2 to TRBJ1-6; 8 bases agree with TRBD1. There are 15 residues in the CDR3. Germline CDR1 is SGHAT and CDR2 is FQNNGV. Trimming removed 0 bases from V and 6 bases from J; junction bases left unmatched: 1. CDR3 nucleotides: TGTGCCAGCAGCTTAGAGCAGGGGGCTAATTCACCCCTCCACTTT. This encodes CASSLEQGANSPLHF.

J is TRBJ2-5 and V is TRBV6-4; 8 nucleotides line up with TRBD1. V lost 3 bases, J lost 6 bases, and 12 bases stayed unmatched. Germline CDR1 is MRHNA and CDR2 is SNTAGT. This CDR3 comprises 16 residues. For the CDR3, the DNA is TGTGCCAGCAGTGAGCCATTCGCGAACAGGGGGAAGACCCAGTACTTC. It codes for CASSEPFANRGKTQYF.

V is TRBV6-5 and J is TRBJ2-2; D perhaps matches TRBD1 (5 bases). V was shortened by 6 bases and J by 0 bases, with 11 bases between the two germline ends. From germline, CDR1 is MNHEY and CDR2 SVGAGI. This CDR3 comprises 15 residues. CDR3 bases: TGTGCCAGCAGGATGGGGCAGGCGAACACCGGGGAGCTGTTTTTT. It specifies CASRMGQANTGELFF.

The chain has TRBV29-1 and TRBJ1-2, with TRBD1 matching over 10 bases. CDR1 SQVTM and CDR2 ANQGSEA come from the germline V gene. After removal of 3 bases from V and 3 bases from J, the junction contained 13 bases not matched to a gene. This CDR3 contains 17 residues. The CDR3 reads CSVEPRQGAMDHYGYTF. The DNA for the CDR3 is TGCAGCGTTGAGCCTAGACAGGGGGCCATGGATCACTATGGCTACACCTTC.

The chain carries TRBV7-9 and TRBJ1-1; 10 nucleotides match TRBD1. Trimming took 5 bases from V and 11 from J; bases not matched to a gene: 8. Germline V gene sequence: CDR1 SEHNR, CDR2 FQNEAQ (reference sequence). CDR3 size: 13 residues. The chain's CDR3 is CASSPKDRGTAFF. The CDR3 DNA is TGTGCCAGCAGCCCTAAGGACAGGGGGACGGCTTTCTTT.

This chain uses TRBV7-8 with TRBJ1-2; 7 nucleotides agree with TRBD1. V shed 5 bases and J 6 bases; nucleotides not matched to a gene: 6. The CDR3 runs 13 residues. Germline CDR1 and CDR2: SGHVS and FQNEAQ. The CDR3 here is CASSLGTVHGYTF. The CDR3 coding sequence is TGTGCCAGCAGCCTTGGGACAGTTCATGGCTACACCTTC.

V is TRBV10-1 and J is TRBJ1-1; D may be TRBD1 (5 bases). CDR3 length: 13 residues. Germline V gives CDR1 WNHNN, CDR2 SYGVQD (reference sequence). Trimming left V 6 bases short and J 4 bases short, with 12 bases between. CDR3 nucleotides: TGCGCCAGCAGGCGGGACCCGGGCACTGAAGCTTTCTTT. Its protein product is CASRRDPGTEAFF.

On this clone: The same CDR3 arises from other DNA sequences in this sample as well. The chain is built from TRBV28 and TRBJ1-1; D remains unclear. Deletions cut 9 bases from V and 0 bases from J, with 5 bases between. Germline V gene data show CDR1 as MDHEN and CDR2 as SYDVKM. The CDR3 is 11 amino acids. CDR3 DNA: TGTGCCAGTATAATGAACACTGAAGCTTTCTTT. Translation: CASIMNTEAFF.

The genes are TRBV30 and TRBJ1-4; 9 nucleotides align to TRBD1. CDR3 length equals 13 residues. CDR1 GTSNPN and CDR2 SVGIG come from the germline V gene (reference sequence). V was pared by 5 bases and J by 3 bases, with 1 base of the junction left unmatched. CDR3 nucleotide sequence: TGTGCCTGGGGGACAGGGTCTAATGAAAAACTGTTTTTT. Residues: CAWGTGSNEKLFF.

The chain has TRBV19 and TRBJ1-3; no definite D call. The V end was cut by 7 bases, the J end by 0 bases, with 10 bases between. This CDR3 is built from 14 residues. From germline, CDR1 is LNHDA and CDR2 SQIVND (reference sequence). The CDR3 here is CASTDTVSGNTIYF. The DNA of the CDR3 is TGTGCCAGTACCGACACAGTCTCTGGAAACACCATATATTTT. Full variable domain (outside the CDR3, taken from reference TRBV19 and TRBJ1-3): DGGITQSPKYLFRKEGQNVTLSCEQNLNHDAMYWYRQDPGQGLRLIYYSQIVNDFQKGDIAEGYSVSREKKESFPLTVTSAQKNPTAFYLCASTDTVSGNTIYFGEGSWLTVV.

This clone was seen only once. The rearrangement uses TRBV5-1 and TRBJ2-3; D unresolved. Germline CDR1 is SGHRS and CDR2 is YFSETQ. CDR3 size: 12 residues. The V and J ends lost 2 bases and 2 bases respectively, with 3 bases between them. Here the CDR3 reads CASSLATDTQYF. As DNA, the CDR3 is TGCGCCAGCAGCTTAGCCACAGATACGCAGTATTTT.

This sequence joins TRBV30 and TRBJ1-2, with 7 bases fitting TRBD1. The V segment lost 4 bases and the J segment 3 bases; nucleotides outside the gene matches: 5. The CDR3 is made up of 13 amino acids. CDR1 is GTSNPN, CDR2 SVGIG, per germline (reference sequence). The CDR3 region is CAWTLQGHYGYTF. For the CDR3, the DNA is TGTGCCTGGACCTTACAGGGGCACTATGGCTACACCTTC.

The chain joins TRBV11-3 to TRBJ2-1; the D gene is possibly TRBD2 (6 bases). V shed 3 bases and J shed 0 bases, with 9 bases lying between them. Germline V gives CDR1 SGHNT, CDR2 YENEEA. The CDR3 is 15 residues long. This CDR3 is CASSFGGSSYNEQFF. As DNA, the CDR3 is TGTGCCAGCAGCTTCGGGGGAAGCTCCTACAATGAGCAGTTCTTC.

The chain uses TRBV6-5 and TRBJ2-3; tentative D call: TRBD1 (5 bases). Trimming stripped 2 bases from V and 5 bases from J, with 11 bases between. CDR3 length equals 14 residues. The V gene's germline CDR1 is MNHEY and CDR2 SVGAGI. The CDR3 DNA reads TGTGCCAGCAGTTACGGCAGGGTAGGAGATACGCAGTATTTT. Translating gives CASSYGRVGDTQYF.

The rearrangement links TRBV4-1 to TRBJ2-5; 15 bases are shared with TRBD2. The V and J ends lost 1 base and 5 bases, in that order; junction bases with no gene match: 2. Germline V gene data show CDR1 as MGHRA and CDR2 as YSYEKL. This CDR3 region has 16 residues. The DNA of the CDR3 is TGCGCCAGCAGCCAAGGAGGGACTAGCGGGAGGGAGACCCAGTACTTC. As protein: CASSQGGTSGRETQYF.

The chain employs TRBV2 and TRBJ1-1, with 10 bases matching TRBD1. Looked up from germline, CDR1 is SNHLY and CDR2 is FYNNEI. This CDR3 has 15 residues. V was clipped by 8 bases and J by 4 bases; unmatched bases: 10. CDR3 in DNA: TGTGCCAGCGGAGGACAGGGGGATTGGAGCACTGAAGCTTTCTTT. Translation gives CASGGQGDWSTEAFF.

The CDR3 loop reads CASSFGGDNEQFF. The CDR3 bases are TGTGCCAGCAGCTTCGGGGGGGACAATGAGCAGTTCTTC. The chain carries TRBV7-6 and TRBJ2-1; TRBD2 matches 8 bases. With V trimmed by 3 bases and J by 5 bases, 0 bases remained unmatched. Per the germline V gene, CDR1 is SGHVS and CDR2 is FNYEAQ. The CDR3 has 13 residues.